This TCR beta chain was identified in a study of graft-versus-host responses after intestinal transplantation. Study-level points and caveats: Within allografts, high graft-versus-host to host-versus-graft clonal ratios were seen among patients with graft-donor T cell macrochimerism. Researchers found GvH clones in recipient marrow, and some showed up first in ileum or blood.

TCRdb keeps only in-frame clones here, not all; method: immunoSEQ multiplex PCR. The top ten hold more than 0.95% of the sample, which has about 110,000 clones, approximately 93% seen once. Deletions cut 0 bases from V and 0 bases from J, with 7 bases between. Germline V gives CDR1 SGHRS, CDR2 YFSETQ. The CDR3 extends over 15 amino acids. Worth noting for this clone: The antigen remains undetermined.

This receptor was obtained from a human donor who was the organ donor for an intestinal transplant. This chain uses TRBV5-1 with TRBJ2-1; D perhaps matches TRBD2 (5 bases). Sequencing was performed on unstimulated CD8+ T cells sorted from spleen or lymph node cells, taken before transplant. CDR3 protein: CASSLGGSSYNEQFF. CDR3 coding DNA: TGCGCCAGCAGCTTGGGAGGGAGCTCCTACAATGAGCAGTTCTTC.